This is a list of T cell receptor beta chains from one sample in a study of radiotherapy plus CTLA-4 blockade in lung cancer. Clones were sequenced by immunoSEQ multiplex PCR, and TCRdb holds only the in-frame ones, with some missing. This sample has 70,000 to 95,000 clones, with around 87% found just once. The input for sequencing was peripheral blood, taken from a patient treated with radiotherapy plus ipilimumab. The receptors derive from a human donor with non-small cell lung cancer that progressed on radiotherapy plus ipilimumab. Each CDR3 is given with its conserved first and last residue. Fields, in order: J gene, clone size, V gene, D gene, CDR3 DNA, CDR3 protein. The D gene is left open where the match is weak. Clone size is given for some rows only: seen once, a few or many times, or a class if the clone is expanded.

TRBJ2-3	.	TRBV18	.	TGTGCCAGCTCCCCCTATGGGGGCACAGATACGCAGTATTTT	CASSPYGGTDTQYF
TRBJ2-3	.	TRBV18	TRBD1	TGTGCCAGCTCACCACGGGACAGGGGGCTGGTAGATACGCAGTATTTT	CASSPRDRGLVDTQYF
TRBJ2-7	few	TRBV19	.	TGTGCCAGTAGTAGGGATAGTCTGGGGTACGAGCAGTACTTC	CASSRDSLGYEQYF
TRBJ2-7	.	TRBV30	.	TGTGCCTGGAGTGTGGCAGGGGCCTACGAGCAGTACTTC	CAWSVAGAYEQYF
TRBJ1-4	.	TRBV9	TRBD1	TGTGCCAGCAGCGTGCGGACAGGGCTAAATGAAAAACTGTTTTTT	CASSVRTGLNEKLFF
TRBJ2-1	.	TRBV11-3	TRBD2	TGTGCCAGCAGCCTAGCGGGAAGTGGAGCCTACAATGAGCAGTTCTTC	CASSLAGSGAYNEQFF
TRBJ2-2	once	TRBV10-3	TRBD2	TGTGCCATATTAGCGGGAGGGCCCGATGGCGGGGAGCTGTTTTTT	CAILAGGPDGGELFF
TRBJ2-7	.	TRBV28	TRBD1	TGTGCCAGCAGAGCCCGACAGGGGAGCTCCTACGAGCAGTACTTC	CASRARQGSSYEQYF
TRBJ2-7	.	TRBV29-1	.	TGCAGCGTTGTTGGGCAAGGGAGCTCCTACGAGCAGTACTTC	CSVVGQGSSYEQYF
TRBJ1-2	.	TRBV2	.	TGTGCCAGCACTAGCCTAGGTGGCTACACCTTC	CASTSLGGYTF
TRBJ2-7	.	TRBV5-1	.	TGCGCCAGCAGACCCCTAGCATTTTCCTACGAGCAGTACTTC	CASRPLAFSYEQYF
TRBJ2-2	.	TRBV10-3	TRBD1	TGTGCCATCAGTGCCCAGGGGGCGCAAGACACCGGGGAGCTGTTTTTT	CAISAQGAQDTGELFF
TRBJ2-3	.	TRBV11-1	TRBD2	TGTGCCAGCAGCTTAAGGGGACTAGAGATTGTAGATACGCAGTATTTT	CASSLRGLEIVDTQYF
TRBJ2-5	.	TRBV2	.	TGTGCCAGCAGTGAATCGGGGCCCTTGGGATTAGAGGAGACCCAGTACTTC	CASSESGPLGLEETQYF
TRBJ2-3	.	TRBV7-2	TRBD2	TGTGCCAGCAGCTCCAGACTAGCGGGGATCACAGATACGCAGTATTTT	CASSSRLAGITDTQYF
TRBJ2-1	once	TRBV2	.	TGTGCCAGCTCACCCGAGGGGGGACTGTACAATGAGCAGTTCTTC	CASSPEGGLYNEQFF
TRBJ2-7	.	TRBV27	.	TGTGCCAGCAGTTTGACAGGTCCCTCCTACGAGCAGTACTTC	CASSLTGPSYEQYF
TRBJ1-1	.	TRBV18	.	TGTGCCAGCTCACCCCGGAGGGGTCGAAAGACTGAAGCTTTCTTT	CASSPRRGRKTEAFF
TRBJ2-7	.	TRBV5-3	.	TGTGCCAGAAGGGCCAGGGTACAAACCTACGAGCAGTACTTC	CARRARVQTYEQYF
TRBJ2-5	once	TRBV4-1	.	TGCGCCAGCAGCCAAGCCAGCATGGGACGATCTCAAGAGACCCAGTACTTC	CASSQASMGRSQETQYF
TRBJ2-1	.	TRBV1	.	TGCACCAGCAGCCAACTAGGGGGCGAAATAGGAAGACTAGACTATGAGCAGTTCTTC	CTSSQLGGEIGRLDYEQFF
TRBJ2-3	.	TRBV5-1	TRBD2	TGCGCCAGCAGCCCGGGACTAGCGGGAGGAAAAGATACGCAGTATTTT	CASSPGLAGGKDTQYF
TRBJ2-7	few	TRBV5-1	TRBD1	TGCGCCAGCAGCATGGGACAGGGCCCCTACGAGCAGTACTTC	CASSMGQGPYEQYF
TRBJ1-2	.	TRBV6-6	TRBD1	TGTGCCAGCAGTTACGGCAGGGGGCTTGATGGCTACACCTTC	CASSYGRGLDGYTF
TRBJ1-4	.	TRBV5-6	.	TGTGCCAGCAGCCCCCGTTGGGGGGGTACGTCTAATGAAAAACTGTTTTTT	CASSPRWGGTSNEKLFF
TRBJ2-2	.	TRBV5-4	TRBD1	TGTGCCAGCAGTCCCGACAGGGGGCGCAACACCGGGGAGCTGTTTTTT	CASSPDRGRNTGELFF
TRBJ2-7	.	TRBV29-1	TRBD1	TGCAGCGTTGTGGGAGACAGGGGCAGGCGCGAGCAGTACTTC	CSVVGDRGRREQYF
TRBJ2-7	few	TRBV15	.	TGTGCCACCAGCGTCGGGTGGAACGAGTACGAGCAGTACTTC	CATSVGWNEYEQYF
TRBJ1-2	.	TRBV25-1	.	TGTGCCAGCCAATGGGGTTATGGCTACACCTTC	CASQWGYGYTF
TRBJ2-7	.	TRBV7-3	.	TGTGCCAGCAGCCCCTTCGGGGGCCGGAGCGAACCCTACGAGCAGTACTTC	CASSPFGGRSEPYEQYF
TRBJ2-5	.	TRBV19	.	TGTGCCAGTAGTATCTCGAGCAGGGTAGAGACCCAGTACTTC	CASSISSRVETQYF
TRBJ1-5	.	TRBV28	.	TGTGCCAGCAGCCCCACCCCGGGTAGCAATCAGCCCCAGCATTTT	CASSPTPGSNQPQHF
TRBJ2-3	.	TRBV5-4	TRBD1	TGTGCCAGCAGCTTTCTACAGGGGGCAGGGTTCACAGATACGCAGTATTTT	CASSFLQGAGFTDTQYF
TRBJ2-3	.	TRBV4-2	TRBD2	TGTGCCAGCAGCCAAGTGGGACTAGCTCAAGCCACAGATACGCAGTATTTT	CASSQVGLAQATDTQYF
TRBJ2-1	.	TRBV4-2	.	TGTGCCAGCAGCCTGAAGGTCGGGGATAGTAACAATGAGCAGTTCTTC	CASSLKVGDSNNEQFF
TRBJ2-2	.	TRBV5-5	TRBD1	TGTGCCAGCAGCTTATACGGACAGGGTCTCACCGGGGAGCTGTTTTTT	CASSLYGQGLTGELFF
TRBJ1-2	.	TRBV30	.	TGTGCCACCCAGGGAGGCCTTGTTGGCTACACCTTC	CATQGGLVGYTF
TRBJ1-1	few	TRBV10-3	TRBD1	TGTGCCATCAGGCCGGGACAGGAAACTGAAGCTTTCTTT	CAIRPGQETEAFF
TRBJ1-5	.	TRBV2	TRBD1	TGTGCCAGCGCCGACAGGGATGGCAATCAGCCCCAGCATTTT	CASADRDGNQPQHF
TRBJ2-3	.	TRBV12-5	TRBD1	TGTGCTAGTGCCTGGGCCGTCCATACCAGGGGGGATACGCAGTATTTT	CASAWAVHTRGDTQYF
TRBJ2-1	.	TRBV6-4	.	TGTGCCAGCAGTGATTACGGGAGAGGGTTGAATGAGCAGTTCTTC	CASSDYGRGLNEQFF
TRBJ1-1	.	TRBV7-2	.	TGTGCCAGCAGCTTAGTCGGGTACGGGGACACAGTCACTGAAGCTTTCTTT	CASSLVGYGDTVTEAFF
TRBJ2-7	.	TRBV18	TRBD2	TGTGCCAGCTCACCACAGGCTAGCGGGGGCCCCGAGCAGTACTTC	CASSPQASGGPEQYF
TRBJ1-1	.	TRBV5-4	.	TGTGCCAGCAGCTTCGGGGCTAACACTGAAGCTTTCTTT	CASSFGANTEAFF
TRBJ2-7	.	TRBV28	.	TGTGCCAGCACCCAGGGGCTTCCCTACGAGCAGTACTTC	CASTQGLPYEQYF
TRBJ1-5	.	TRBV5-4	.	TGTGCCAGCAGCTTGGCCCCAGGGGCTCAGCCCCAGCATTTT	CASSLAPGAQPQHF
TRBJ2-3	.	TRBV25-1	.	TGTGCCAGCAGTGAATATAGCGCTAGAGCTACAGATACGCAGTATTTT	CASSEYSARATDTQYF
TRBJ2-5	.	TRBV7-9	TRBD1	TGTGCCAGCAGCACCCGACAGGGAAGAGAGACCCAGTACTTC	CASSTRQGRETQYF
TRBJ1-2	.	TRBV11-2	.	TGTGCCAGCAGCTTAGGGGGGGCTAACTATGGCTACACCTTC	CASSLGGANYGYTF
TRBJ1-6	once	TRBV30	.	TGTGCCTGGAGTGTAGGGGGTCCCCTCCACTTT	CAWSVGGPLHF